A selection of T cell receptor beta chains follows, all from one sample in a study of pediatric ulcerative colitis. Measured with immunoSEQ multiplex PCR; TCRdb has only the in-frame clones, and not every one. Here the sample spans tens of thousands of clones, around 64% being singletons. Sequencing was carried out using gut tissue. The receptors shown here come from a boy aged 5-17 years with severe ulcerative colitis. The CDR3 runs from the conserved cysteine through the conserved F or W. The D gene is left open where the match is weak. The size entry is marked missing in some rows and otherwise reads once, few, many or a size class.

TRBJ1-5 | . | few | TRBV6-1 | TGTGCCAGCACCGAAGGTGGGTTTTTCCAGCCCCAGCATTTT | CASTEGGFFQPQHF
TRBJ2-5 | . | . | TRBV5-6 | TGTGCCAGCAGCTTGGCCCCCAGACAAGAGACCCAGTACTTC | CASSLAPRQETQYF
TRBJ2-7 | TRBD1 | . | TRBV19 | TGTGCCAGTAAGGAGACAGGGGGCTCCTACGAGCAGTACTTC | CASKETGGSYEQYF
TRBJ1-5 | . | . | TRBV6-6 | TGTGCCAGCAGTTACTCGACCGGGAGCAATCAGCCCCAGCATTTT | CASSYSTGSNQPQHF
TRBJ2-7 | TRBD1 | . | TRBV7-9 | TGTGCCAGCAGCCCCGGGACAGTCAACTACGAGCAGTACTTC | CASSPGTVNYEQYF
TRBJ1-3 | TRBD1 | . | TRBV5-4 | TGTGCCAGCAGCCCCTGGACAGGGAGGGGAACTGGAAACACCATATATTTT | CASSPWTGRGTGNTIYF
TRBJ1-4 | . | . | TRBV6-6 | TGTGCCAGCAGTTACTCACCGGGCCGGGCTTTT | CASSYSPGRAF
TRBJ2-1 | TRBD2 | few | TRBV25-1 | TGTGCCAGCAGGGATAGCGGGGCTAATGAGCAGTTCTTC | CASRDSGANEQFF
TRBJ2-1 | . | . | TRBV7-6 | TGTGCCAGCAGCTTAGTGTACAGTCTTAATGAGCAGTTCTTC | CASSLVYSLNEQFF
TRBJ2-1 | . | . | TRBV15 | TGTGCCACCAGCAGAGGGGCCGGGAACCTCGTCTACAATGAGCAGTTCTTC | CATSRGAGNLVYNEQFF
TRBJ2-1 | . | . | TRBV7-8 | TGTGCCAGCAGCCCCCGGGCCGACTACAATGAGCAGTTCTTC | CASSPRADYNEQFF
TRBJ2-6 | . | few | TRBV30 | TGTGCCTGGGGACGGGGGACTGGGGCCAACGTCCTGACTTTC | CAWGRGTGANVLTF
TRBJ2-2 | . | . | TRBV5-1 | TGCGCCAGCAGCTTGGGTCCAGAGAACACCGGGGAGCTGTTTTTT | CASSLGPENTGELFF
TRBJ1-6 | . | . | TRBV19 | TGTGCCAGTGTCAAAGGGGGAGTCTATAATTCACCCCTCCACTTT | CASVKGGVYNSPLHF
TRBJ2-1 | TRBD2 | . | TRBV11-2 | TGTGCCAGCAGCTTAGGCGGGGGAACCTACAATGAGCAGTTCTTC | CASSLGGGTYNEQFF
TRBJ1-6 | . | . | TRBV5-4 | TGTGCCAGCAGCTTCGGGCAGGAGAATAATTCACCCCTCCACTTT | CASSFGQENNSPLHF
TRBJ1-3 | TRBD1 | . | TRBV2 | TGTGCCAGCAGTGGACAGGGGCGGGACCCTACCTCTGGAAACACCATATATTTT | CASSGQGRDPTSGNTIYF
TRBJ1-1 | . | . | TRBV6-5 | TGTGCCAGCAGTTATGACGGGATAATGAACACTGAAGCTTTCTTT | CASSYDGIMNTEAFF
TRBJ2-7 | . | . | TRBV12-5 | TGTGCTAGTGCCGAGACGAGGGGAGTTAAGTACGAGCAGTACTTC | CASAETRGVKYEQYF
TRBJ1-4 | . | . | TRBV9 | TGTGCCAGCAGCGAAACGGGACTCAGAAATGAAAAACTGTTTTTT | CASSETGLRNEKLFF
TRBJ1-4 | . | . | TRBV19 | TGTGCCAGTAGTATTGGGCCGACGGCAACTAATGAAAAACTGTTTTTT | CASSIGPTATNEKLFF
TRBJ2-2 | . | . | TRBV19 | TGTGCCAGTAGTAACCCAGCGAACACCGGGGAGCTGTTTTTT | CASSNPANTGELFF
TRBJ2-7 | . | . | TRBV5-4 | TGTGCCAGCAGCAACGGGGGGCAAAGCTCCTACGAGCAGTACTTC | CASSNGGQSSYEQYF
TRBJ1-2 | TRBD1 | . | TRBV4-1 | TGCGCCAGCAGCCAAGACCATGGGACAGGGGGGTTCAATGGCTACACCTTC | CASSQDHGTGGFNGYTF
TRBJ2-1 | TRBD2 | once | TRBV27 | TGTGCCAGCAGAGCGGGGGCCAATGAGCAGTTCTTC | CASRAGANEQFF
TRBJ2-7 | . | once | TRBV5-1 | TGCGCCAGCAGCCAGGATTTCGAGCAGTACTTC | CASSQDFEQYF
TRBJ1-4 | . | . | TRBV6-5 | TGTGCCAGCGGTAGGGAGGTATCTGAAAAACTGTTTTTT | CASGREVSEKLFF
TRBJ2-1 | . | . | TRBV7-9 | TGTGCCAGCAGCGAAATGGGGGGGCTCTACAATGAGCAGTTCTTC | CASSEMGGLYNEQFF
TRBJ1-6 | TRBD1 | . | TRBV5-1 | TGCGCCAGCAGCCCCTGGGTAGGGACAGGGCTAATTTCACCCCTCCACTTT | CASSPWVGTGLISPLHF